The entry below describes one T cell receptor beta chain. Its antigen is unknown. These data come from a study of neoadjuvant anti-PD-1 for oral cavity cancer. Study-level background: Patients without progression got a fourth dose around day 43. Study-level results: Pretreatment Treg/Th17 ratio correlated inversely with post-treatment tumor clonality.

As to time point: after neoadjuvant nivolumab, at surgical resection. Patients had newly diagnosed, untreated stage II-IVA oral cavity squamous cell carcinoma. Germline-derived CDR1 and CDR2 are MGHRA and YSYEKL. V shed 6 bases and J 2 bases; nucleotides not matched to a gene: 3. This CDR3 is built from 13 residues. Most PBMC samples had approximately 470 ng input DNA in six replicates. Generated by immunoSEQ multiplex PCR, the TCRdb table keeps only in-frame clones and is missing some. The data show 65,000 to 70,000 clones, roughly 90% seen once. The chain uses TRBV4-1 and TRBJ1-2; 7 bases align to TRBD1. The receptor was derived from a person aged 35-80 years with oral cavity squamous cell carcinoma. The sequencing here drew on PBMCs, taken after nivolumab (anti-PD-1) treatment. The DNA of the CDR3 is TGCGCCAGCAGAACGACAGGGAACTATGGCTACACCTTC. This translates into CASRTTGNYGYTF.